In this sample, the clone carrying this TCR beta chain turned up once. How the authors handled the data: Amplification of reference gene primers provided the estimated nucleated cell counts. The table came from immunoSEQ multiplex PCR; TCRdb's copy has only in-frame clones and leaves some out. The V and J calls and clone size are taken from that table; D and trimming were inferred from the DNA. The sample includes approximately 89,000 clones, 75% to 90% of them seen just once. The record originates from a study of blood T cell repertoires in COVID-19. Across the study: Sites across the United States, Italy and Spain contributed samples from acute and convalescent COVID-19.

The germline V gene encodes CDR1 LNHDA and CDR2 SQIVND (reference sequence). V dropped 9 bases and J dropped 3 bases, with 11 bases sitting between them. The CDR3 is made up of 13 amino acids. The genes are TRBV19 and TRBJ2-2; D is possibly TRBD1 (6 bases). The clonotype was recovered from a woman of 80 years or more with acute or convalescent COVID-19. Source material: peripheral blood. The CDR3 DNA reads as TGTGCCAGCCGGGACACCGACACCGGGGAGCTGTTTTTT. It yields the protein CASRDTDTGELFF.